The sequence of this T cell receptor (beta chain) was determined in a study of control samples from healthy donors and cancer patients. Deletions cut 6 bases from V and 11 bases from J, with 13 bases between. The CDR3 extends over 11 amino acids. Looked up from germline, CDR1 is LGHDT and CDR2 is YNNKEL (reference sequence). Assay: immunoSEQ multiplex PCR; the TCRdb copy retains only in-frame clones and omits some. Found here are some 210,000 clones, 91% of them singletons; the top ten hold roughly 1.9%. The receptor was derived from a man between 25 and 39 years old in good health. The genes are TRBV3-1 (or the pseudogene TRBV3-2) and TRBJ1-1; no definite D call. Sequencing was performed on blood. The CDR3 reads CASSSPREAFF. The CDR3 region has the DNA TGTGCCAGCAGTAGCCCCCGCGAGGCTTTCTTT.